A selection of T cell receptor beta chains follows, all from one sample in a study of shared clonotypes between healthy human individuals. Here immunoSEQ multiplex PCR was the method, and the copy in TCRdb shows in-frame clones only, minus some. The sample has about 490,000 clones; 70% to 80% are singletons. Sequencing was performed on PBMCs. These receptor sequences come from a woman aged 35 to 49 in good health. Some clones in this sample may be carry-over from other donors' samples. CDR3s include the opening cysteine and the closing phenylalanine or tryptophan. The D gene is left open where the match is weak. Size is stated for part of the rows, as once, few or many counts, or as a class when the clone is expanded.

d_call j_call v_call clone_size cdr3_aa cdr3_nt
- TRBJ2-7 TRBV19 - CASSIDSSARYEQYF TGTGCCAGTAGTATAGATTCTTCAGCTCGCTACGAGCAGTACTTC
TRBD1 TRBJ1-5 TRBV19 - CASSTGQKGLISVNQPQHF TGTGCCAGTAGTACGGGACAGAAAGGTTTGATTAGTGTAAATCAGCCCCAGCATTTT
TRBD2 TRBJ2-3 TRBV7-9 - CASSLVAGGPEDTQYF TGTGCCAGCAGCTTAGTGGCGGGAGGGCCAGAAGATACGCAGTATTTT
- TRBJ2-1 TRBV7-3 once CASSLGSGGTYNEQFF TGTGCCAGCAGCTTAGGTAGCGGAGGAACCTACAATGAGCAGTTCTTC
- TRBJ1-2 TRBV19 - CASSIDPEEGYYGYTF TGTGCCAGTAGTATAGATCCCGAGGAGGGGTACTATGGCTACACCTTC
- TRBJ2-5 TRBV15 - CATSRDRGPQETQYF TGTGCCACCAGCAGAGATCGGGGACCTCAAGAGACCCAGTACTTC
- TRBJ2-5 TRBV5-1 - CASSQGVQETQYF TGCGCCAGCAGCCAAGGTGTCCAAGAGACCCAGTACTTC
- TRBJ1-2 TRBV4-1 once CASSQGSPGDYGYTF TGCGCCAGCAGCCAAGGGTCCCCAGGGGACTATGGCTACACCTTC
TRBD1 TRBJ2-2 TRBV9 few CASSVTGALFGTGELFF TGTGCCAGCAGCGTGACAGGGGCGCTCTTTGGCACCGGGGAGCTGTTTTTT
TRBD2 TRBJ2-2 TRBV5-6 once CASSLSWTSSTGELFF TGTGCCAGCAGCTTGTCTTGGACTAGCAGCACCGGGGAGCTGTTTTTT
- TRBJ1-1 TRBV18 - CASSPPLMNTEAFF TGTGCCAGCTCACCCCCCCTCATGAACACTGAAGCTTTCTTT
- TRBJ1-5 TRBV19 - CASSKQGKQPQHF TGTGCCAGTAGTAAGCAGGGGAAGCAGCCCCAGCATTTT
TRBD2 TRBJ2-2 TRBV15 - CATSRDLAGGFGELFF TGTGCCACCAGCAGAGATCTAGCGGGAGGATTCGGGGAGCTGTTTTTT
TRBD2 TRBJ2-7 TRBV19 - CASSRRERYEQYF TGTGCCAGTAGTCGGCGGGAGAGGTACGAGCAGTACTTC
- TRBJ2-2 TRBV5-6 - CASSLAAGLAGELFF TGTGCCAGCAGCTTGGCCGCGGGCTTGGCCGGGGAGCTGTTTTTT